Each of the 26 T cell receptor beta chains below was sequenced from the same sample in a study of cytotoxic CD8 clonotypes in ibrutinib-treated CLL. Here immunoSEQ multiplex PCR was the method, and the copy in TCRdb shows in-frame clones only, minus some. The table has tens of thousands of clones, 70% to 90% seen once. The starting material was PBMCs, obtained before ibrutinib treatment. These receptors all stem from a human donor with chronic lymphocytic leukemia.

This chain's CDR3 is CASSLVYGAYNEQFF. CDR3 nucleotides: TGTGCCAGCAGCTTAGTATACGGGGCGTACAATGAGCAGTTCTTC. The chain is built from TRBV7-2 and TRBJ2-1; either TRBD1 or TRBD2 may fit D (5 bases each). The ends were cut back, 1 base at V and 4 bases at J, with 11 bases in the middle. Germline assignment: CDR1 SGHTA and CDR2 FQGNSA. The CDR3 runs 15 residues.

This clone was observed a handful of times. The CDR3 loop is CASSYDVWNTGELFF. The CDR3 DNA is TGTGCCAGCAGTTACGACGTCTGGAACACCGGGGAGCTGTTTTTT. This chain joins TRBV6-5 and TRBJ2-2; no definite D call. Germline V gene data show CDR1 as MNHEY and CDR2 as SVGAGI. V was cut by 2 bases and J by 1 base, with 8 bases left in between. The CDR3 has 15 amino acids.

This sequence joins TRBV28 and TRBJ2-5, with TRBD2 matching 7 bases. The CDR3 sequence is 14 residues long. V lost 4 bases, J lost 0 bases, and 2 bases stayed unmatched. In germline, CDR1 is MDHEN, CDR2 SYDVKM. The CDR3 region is CASSSRGYQETQYF. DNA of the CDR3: TGTGCCAGCAGTTCGCGGGGGTACCAAGAGACCCAGTACTTC.

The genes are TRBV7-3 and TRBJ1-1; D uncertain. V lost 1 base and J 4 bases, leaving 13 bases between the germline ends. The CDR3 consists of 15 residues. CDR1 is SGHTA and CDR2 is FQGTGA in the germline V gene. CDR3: CASSLNPDQRTEAFF. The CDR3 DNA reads TGTGCCAGCAGCTTAAATCCCGATCAGCGCACTGAAGCTTTCTTT.

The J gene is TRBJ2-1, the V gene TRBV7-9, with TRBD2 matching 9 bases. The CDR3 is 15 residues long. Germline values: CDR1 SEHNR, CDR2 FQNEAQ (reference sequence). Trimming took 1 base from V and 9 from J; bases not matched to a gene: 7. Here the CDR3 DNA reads TGTGCCAGCAGCTTAGGTGGCGGGAGGGACAGTGAGCAGTTCTTC. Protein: CASSLGGGRDSEQFF.

The CDR3: CAWSVTSGSTDTQYF. DNA for the CDR3: TGTGCCTGGAGTGTGACTAGCGGTAGCACAGATACGCAGTATTTT. The V and J genes are TRBV30 and TRBJ2-3, with 9 bases aligning to TRBD2. CDR3 length equals 15 residues. After removal of 0 bases from V and 0 bases from J, the junction contained 1 base not matched to a gene. The germline V gene encodes CDR1 GTSNPN and CDR2 SVGIG (reference sequence).

CDR3 bases: TGTGCCAGGAAAGGCGGAACTAGCGGGACGTACGATACGCAGTATTTT. As protein: CARKGGTSGTYDTQYF. This chain joins TRBV19 and TRBJ2-3, with 10 positions matching TRBD2. The CDR3 sequence is 16 residues long. Germline CDR1 reads LNHDA; CDR2 reads SQIVND (reference sequence). The V segment lost 9 bases and the J segment 6 bases; nucleotides outside the gene matches: 15.

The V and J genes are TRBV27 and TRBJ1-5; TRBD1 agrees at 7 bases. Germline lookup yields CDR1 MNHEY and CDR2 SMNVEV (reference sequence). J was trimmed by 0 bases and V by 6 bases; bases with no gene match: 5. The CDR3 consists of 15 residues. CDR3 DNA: TGTGCCAGCAGATACACAGGGGCTAGCAATCAGCCCCAGCATTTT. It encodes CASRYTGASNQPQHF.

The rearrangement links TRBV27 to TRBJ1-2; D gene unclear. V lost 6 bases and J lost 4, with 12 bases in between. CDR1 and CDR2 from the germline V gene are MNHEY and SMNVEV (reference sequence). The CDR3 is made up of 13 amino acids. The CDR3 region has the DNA TGTGCCAGCAGCCCGACGCCGCTCTATGGCTACACCTTC. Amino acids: CASSPTPLYGYTF.

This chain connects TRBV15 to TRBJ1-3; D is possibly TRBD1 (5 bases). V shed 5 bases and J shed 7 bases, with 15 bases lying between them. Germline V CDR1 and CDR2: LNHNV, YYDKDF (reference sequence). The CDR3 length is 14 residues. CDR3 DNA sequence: TGTGCCACCAGCGTCATAGGTCAGGGTAACACCATATATTTT. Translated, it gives CATSVIGQGNTIYF.

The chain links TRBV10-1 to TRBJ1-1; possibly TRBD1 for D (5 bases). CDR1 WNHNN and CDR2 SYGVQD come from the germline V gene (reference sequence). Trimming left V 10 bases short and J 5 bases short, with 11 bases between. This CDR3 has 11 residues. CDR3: CAIAGRTEAFF. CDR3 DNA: TGCGCCATCGCAGGGCGTACTGAAGCTTTCTTT.

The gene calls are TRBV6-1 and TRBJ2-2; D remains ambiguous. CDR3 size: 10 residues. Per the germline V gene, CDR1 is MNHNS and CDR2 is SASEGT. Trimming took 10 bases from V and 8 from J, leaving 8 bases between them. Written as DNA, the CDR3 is TGTGCCACCCTGAGGGGGGAGCTGTTTTTT. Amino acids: CATLRGELFF.

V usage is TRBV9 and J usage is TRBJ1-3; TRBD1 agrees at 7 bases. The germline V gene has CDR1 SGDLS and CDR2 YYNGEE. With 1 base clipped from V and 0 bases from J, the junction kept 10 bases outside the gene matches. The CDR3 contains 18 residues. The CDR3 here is CASSVSTETGVSGNTIYF. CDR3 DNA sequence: TGTGCCAGCAGCGTAAGCACAGAAACAGGGGTCTCTGGAAACACCATATATTTT.

CDR3 protein: CASSEYHNTEAFF. In DNA, the CDR3 is TGTGCCAGCAGTGAATACCATAACACTGAAGCTTTCTTT. The rearrangement uses TRBV6-1 and TRBJ1-1; D not resolved. The germline V and J ends were trimmed by 2 bases and 2 bases, with 6 bases remaining between them. This CDR3 comprises 13 residues. Looked up from germline, CDR1 is MNHNS and CDR2 is SASEGT.

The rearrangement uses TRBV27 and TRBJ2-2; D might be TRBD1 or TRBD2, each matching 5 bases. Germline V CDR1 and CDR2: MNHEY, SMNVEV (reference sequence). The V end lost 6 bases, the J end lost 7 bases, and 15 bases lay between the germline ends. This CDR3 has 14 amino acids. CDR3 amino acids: CASRQGDVSGELFF. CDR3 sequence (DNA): TGTGCCAGCAGACAAGGGGACGTGAGCGGGGAGCTGTTTTTT.

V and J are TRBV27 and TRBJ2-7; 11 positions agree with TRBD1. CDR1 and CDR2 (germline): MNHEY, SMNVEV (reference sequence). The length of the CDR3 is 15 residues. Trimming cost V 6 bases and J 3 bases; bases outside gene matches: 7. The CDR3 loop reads CASRRGTGGRYEQYF. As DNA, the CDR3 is TGTGCCAGCAGGCGAGGGACAGGGGGACGCTACGAGCAGTACTTC.

CDR3 sequence: CASSYTGTEGSGELFF. The CDR3 region has the DNA TGCGCCAGCAGCTACACCGGGACAGAAGGTTCCGGGGAGCTGTTTTTT. The chain has TRBV5-1 and TRBJ2-2; 7 nucleotides align to TRBD1. Germline V gene lookup returns CDR1 SGHRS and CDR2 YFSETQ. CDR3 length: 16 amino acids. V was pared by 3 bases and J by 6 bases, with 11 bases of the junction left unmatched.

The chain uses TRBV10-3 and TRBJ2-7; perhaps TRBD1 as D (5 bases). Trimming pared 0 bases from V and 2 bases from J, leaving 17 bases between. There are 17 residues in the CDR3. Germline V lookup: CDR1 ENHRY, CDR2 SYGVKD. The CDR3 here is CAISESRPREVAYEQYF. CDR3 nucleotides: TGTGCCATCAGTGAGTCGCGCCCCAGGGAAGTCGCCTACGAGCAGTACTTC.

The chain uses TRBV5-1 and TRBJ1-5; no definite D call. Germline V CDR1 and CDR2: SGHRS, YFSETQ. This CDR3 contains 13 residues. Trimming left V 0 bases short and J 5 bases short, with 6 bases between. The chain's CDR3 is CASSLGPDQPQHF. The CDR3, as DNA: TGCGCCAGCAGCTTGGGGCCCGATCAGCCCCAGCATTTT.

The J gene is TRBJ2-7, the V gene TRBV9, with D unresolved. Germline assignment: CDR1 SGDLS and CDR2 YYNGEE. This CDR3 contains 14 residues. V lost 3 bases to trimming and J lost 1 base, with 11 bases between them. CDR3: CASSAGLGSYEQYF. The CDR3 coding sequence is TGTGCCAGCAGCGCCGGATTAGGATCCTACGAGCAGTACTTC.

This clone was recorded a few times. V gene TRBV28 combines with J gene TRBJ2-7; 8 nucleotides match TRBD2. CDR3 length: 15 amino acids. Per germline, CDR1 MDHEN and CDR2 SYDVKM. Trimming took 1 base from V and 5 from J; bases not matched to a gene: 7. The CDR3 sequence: CASSLYSSGRNEQYF. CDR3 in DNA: TGTGCCAGCAGTTTATATTCCAGCGGGAGAAACGAGCAGTACTTC.

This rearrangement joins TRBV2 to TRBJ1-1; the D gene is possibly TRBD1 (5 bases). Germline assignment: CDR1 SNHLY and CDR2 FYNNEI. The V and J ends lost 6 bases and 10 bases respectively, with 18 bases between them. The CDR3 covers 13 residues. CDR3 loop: CASSGDGARGAFF. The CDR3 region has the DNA TGTGCCAGCAGCGGGGACGGGGCCCGAGGAGCTTTCTTT.

The CDR3 reads CASSHRGTSSYNEQFF. In nucleotides, the CDR3 is TGTGCCAGCAGCCACCGAGGGACTAGCTCCTACAATGAGCAGTTCTTC. V gene TRBV6-6 combines with J gene TRBJ2-1, with TRBD2 identical over 8 bases. CDR1 is MNHNY and CDR2 is SVGAGI in the germline V gene (reference sequence). V lost 6 bases and J lost 0; bases outside the gene matches: 7. The CDR3 length is 16 residues.

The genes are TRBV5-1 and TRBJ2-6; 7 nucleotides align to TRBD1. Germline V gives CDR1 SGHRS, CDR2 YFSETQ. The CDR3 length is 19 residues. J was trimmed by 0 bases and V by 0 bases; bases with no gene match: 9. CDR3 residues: CASSLAPGQALSGANVLTF. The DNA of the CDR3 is TGCGCCAGCAGCTTGGCGCCTGGACAGGCGCTCTCTGGGGCCAACGTCCTGACTTTC.

The CDR3 DNA sequence: TGCGCCAGCAGCTTCACACAGCAGAACACTGAAGCTTTCTTT. This gives the protein CASSFTQQNTEAFF. The rearrangement links TRBV5-1 to TRBJ1-1; D uncertain. The CDR3 is 14 amino acids. From germline, CDR1 is SGHRS and CDR2 YFSETQ. V dropped 2 bases and J dropped 1 base, with 9 bases sitting between them. The entire variable domain, with the rest obtained from reference TRBV5-1 and TRBJ1-1, is as follows: KAGVTQTPRYLIKTRGQQVTLSCSPISGHRSVSWYQQTPGQGLQFLFEYFSETQRNKGNFPGRFSGRQFSNSRSEMNVSTLELGDSALYLCASSFTQQNTEAFFGQGTRLTVV.

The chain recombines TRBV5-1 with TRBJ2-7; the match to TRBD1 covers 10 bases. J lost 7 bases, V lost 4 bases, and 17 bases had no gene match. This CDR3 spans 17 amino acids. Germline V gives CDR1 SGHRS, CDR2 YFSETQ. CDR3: CASSLENRQGASVEQYF. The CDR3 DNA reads TGCGCCAGCAGCCTCGAGAACAGACAGGGGGCTTCGGTAGAGCAGTACTTC.